The 6 T cell receptor beta chains below all came from one sample that was sequenced in a study of beta chain features in type 1 diabetes. Notes on the study in general: Type 1 diabetes patients had moderately but significantly shorter TCRB CDR3s in all four CD4+ subsets.

TCRB transcripts that were expressed got sequenced, as all of the isolated RNA had been reverse transcribed. The method was immunoSEQ multiplex PCR; TCRdb's version includes in-frame clones alone and lacks a portion of them. The sample has under 300,000 clones; 20% are singletons. These receptors lack a known antigen. Sequenced input: naive CD4+ T cells from blood. The receptors shown here come from a woman aged 35 to 49 with type 1 diabetes.

The chain links TRBV2 to TRBJ2-7, with TRBD1 identical over 9 bases. Looked up from germline, CDR1 is SNHLY and CDR2 is FYNNEI. V shed 2 bases, J shed 5 bases, and the junction held 4 bases outside the gene matches. The CDR3 contains 14 residues. CDR3 amino acids: CASSENRGQDEQYF. For the CDR3, the DNA is TGTGCCAGCAGTGAAAACAGGGGGCAGGACGAGCAGTACTTC.

This clone turned up a few times. The chain combines TRBV11-1 with TRBJ2-6; 7 bases are a match to TRBD1. The germline CDR1 and CDR2 sequences are SGHAT and FQDESV (reference sequence). V was clipped by 2 bases and J by 6 bases; unmatched bases: 7. The CDR3 is 16 residues long. The CDR3 sequence: CASSLSRGILANVLTF. The CDR3 DNA reads TGTGCCAGCAGCTTAAGCAGGGGGATATTGGCCAACGTCCTGACTTTC.

Comments on this clone: Other nucleotide sequences in the sample specify the same CDR3. This chain uses TRBV7-9 with TRBJ2-3; 8 bases fit TRBD1. Germline V CDR1 and CDR2: SEHNR, FQNEAQ (reference sequence). The CDR3 has 14 residues. The V gene end was trimmed by 3 bases and the J gene end by 3 bases; junction bases not matched to a gene: 2. The CDR3 loop is CASSFDRGTDTQYF. The DNA of the CDR3 is TGTGCCAGCAGCTTTGACAGGGGTACAGATACGCAGTATTTT.

The chain has TRBV15 and TRBJ2-7; 8 positions agree with TRBD2. This CDR3 region has 15 residues. CDR1 is LNHNV and CDR2 is YYDKDF in the germline V gene (reference sequence). The trim removed 1 base at V and 2 bases at J, leaving 4 bases unmatched. The CDR3 region is CATSRGREGPYEQYF. Here the CDR3 DNA reads TGTGCCACCAGCAGAGGACGGGAGGGCCCCTACGAGCAGTACTTC.

This chain links TRBV4-1 with TRBJ1-2; D is unclear. The V gene's germline CDR1 is MGHRA and CDR2 YSYEKL. This CDR3 region has 13 residues. V was pared by 0 bases and J by 5 bases, with 7 bases between. Here the CDR3 reads CASSQDSVYGYTF. CDR3 DNA sequence: TGCGCCAGCAGCCAAGACTCGGTATATGGCTACACCTTC.

This clone appeared a few times. This chain links TRBV2 with TRBJ2-4, with D possibly being TRBD1 (6 bases). V lost 6 bases, J lost 5 bases, and 14 bases lay in between. This CDR3 comprises 14 residues. Looked up from germline, CDR1 is SNHLY and CDR2 is FYNNEI. CDR3 region: CASRADWGQNIQYF. The CDR3 nucleotides read TGTGCCAGCAGGGCGGACTGGGGGCAAAACATTCAGTACTTC.